A single sample gave rise to the 25 T cell receptor beta chains below, sequenced in a study of tumor and adjacent non-tumor tissue in lung cancer. The library came from three nested PCR rounds adapted from ARM-PCR protocols. TCRdb re-called the multiplex PCR reads through MiXCR, storing one row per CDR3 protein. The sample has roughly 70,000 distinct CDR3 sequences; around 73% are singletons. No cell sorting was done before RNA was extracted from the tissue. The sequencing input was lung tumor tissue. These receptors were collected from a man between 60 and 70 years old with non-small cell lung cancer.

At least ten counts were recorded for this clonotype. This chain uses TRBV24-1 with TRBJ1-2; 8 bases align to TRBD1. The CDR3 runs to 14 residues. CDR1 is KGHDR and CDR2 is SFDVKD in the germline V gene. With V trimmed by 0 bases and J by 6 bases, 2 bases remained unmatched. Here the CDR3 DNA reads TGTGCCACCAGTGATTTGGGACAGGGCCATGGCTACACCTTC. The encoded protein is CATSDLGQGHGYTF.

The chain combines TRBV20-1 with TRBJ2-1; maybe TRBD2 (6 bases). The CDR3 consists of 15 residues. V lost 3 bases and J 6 bases, leaving 18 bases between the germline ends. In germline, CDR1 is DFQATT, CDR2 SNEGSKA (reference sequence). The CDR3 loop is CSASPPGSRGNEQFF. The CDR3 coding sequence is TGCAGTGCTAGCCCCCCCGGGAGTAGGGGCAATGAGCAGTTCTTC.

This clonotype was recorded only once. A junction boundary mismatches the germline segment, possibly from a read error. The V and J genes are TRBV29-1 and TRBJ1-2; no clear D. The germline gives CDR1 SQVTM, CDR2 ANQGSEA. The CDR3 contains 11 residues. The CDR3 loop reads CSVDRESSYTF. The CDR3 region has the DNA TGTAGCGTTGACCGGGAAAGCAGCTACACCTTC.

Points on this clonotype: A junction boundary mismatches the germline segment, possibly from a read error. V usage is TRBV19 and J usage is TRBJ2-2; 8 bases fit TRBD2. The CDR3 runs to 15 residues. Germline V lookup: CDR1 LNHDA, CDR2 SQIVND (reference sequence). The CDR3 DNA sequence: TGTGCCAGTAGTACCCGGGAGGGGAACACCGGGGAGCTGCTTTTT. It specifies CASSTREGNTGELLF.

This chain links TRBV20-1 with TRBJ2-3, with TRBD2 matching over 12 bases. The CDR3 runs to 16 residues. CDR1 is DFQATT, CDR2 SNEGSKA, per germline (reference sequence). J was trimmed by 3 bases and V by 6 bases; bases with no gene match: 10. As DNA, the CDR3 is TGCAGTGCCCCAGCTAGCGGGAGGGTCGGGACAGATACGCAGTATTTT. This sequence encodes CSAPASGRVGTDTQYF.

The chain recombines TRBV21-1 with TRBJ2-3. TRBV21-1 is a known pseudogene. The CDR3 runs to 15 residues. CDR3 DNA sequence: TGTGCCAGCAGCATAGGGTCGGCCGACACAGATATGCAGTATTTT. Translation gives CASSIGSADTDMQYF.

By frequency in the sample, this clonotype is medium-sized. The chain joins TRBV11-3 to TRBJ2-3, with 12 bases aligning to TRBD2. In germline, CDR1 is SGHNT, CDR2 YENEEA. The CDR3 runs 17 residues. V lost 5 bases to trimming and J lost 6 bases; unmatched junction nucleotides: 12. As DNA, the CDR3 is TGTGCCAGCAGCCCTACTAGCGGGAGGCCGATGTATGATACGCAGTATTTT. This encodes CASSPTSGRPMYDTQYF.

On this clonotype: At one end the junction does not follow the germline gene, possibly because of a read error. The gene calls are TRBV29-1 and TRBJ2-5; 9 nucleotides line up with TRBD1. CDR1 and CDR2 from the germline V gene are SQVTM and ANQGSEA. The CDR3 extends over 14 amino acids. The CDR3 is CSLDRDRVSETQYF. The CDR3 DNA sequence: TGTAGCCTTGATCGGGACAGGGTTTCGGAGACCCAGTACTTC.

This clonotype was recorded once. The chain links TRBV20-1 to TRBJ1-4; D gene uncertain. The CDR3 has 13 residues. Germline CDR1 and CDR2: DFQATT and SNEGSKA (reference sequence). Here the CDR3 reads CTVKAASNEKLFF. The CDR3 coding sequence is TGCACTGTTAAGGCGGCCTCTAATGAAAAACTGTTTTTT.

This chain joins TRBV12-3 or TRBV12-4 and TRBJ2-1, with 7 bases lining up with TRBD2. CDR3 length: 15 amino acids. Trimming cost V 5 bases and J 13 bases; bases outside gene matches: 17. Here the CDR3 reads CASSIPQRDHSDQFF. CDR3 nucleotides: TGTGCCAGCAGTATCCCTCAGCGGGACCACAGTGATCAGTTCTTC.

Regarding this clonotype: A junction end diverges from the germline sequence, so it may reflect a read error. The V gene is TRBV6-5, the J gene TRBJ2-2; 7 positions match TRBD1. The CDR3 spans 16 residues. Germline CDR1 reads MNHEY; CDR2 reads SVGAGI. CDR3 protein: CASSYYGTEALGELFF. DNA of the CDR3: TGTGCCAGCAGTTATTATGGGACAGAGGCGTTAGGGGAGCTCTTTTTT.

The DNA for the CDR3 is TGCAGTGCTAAGGCCGAGGACAGGGCCTACGAGCAGTACTTC. Protein product: CSAKAEDRAYEQYF. V usage is TRBV20-1 and J usage is TRBJ2-7, with 8 bases aligning to TRBD1. The CDR3 covers 14 residues. V lost 4 bases, J lost 2 bases, and 7 bases stayed unmatched. Germline loops: CDR1 DFQATT, CDR2 SNEGSKA (reference sequence).

The CDR3 spells CSARHRRTSYEQFF. The CDR3 DNA is TGCAGTGCTAGACATCGACGGACTAGTTATGAGCAGTTCTTC. The chain couples TRBV20-1 to TRBJ2-1; 7 bases are shared with TRBD2. The germline CDR1 and CDR2 sequences are DFQATT and SNEGSKA (reference sequence). Losses at the gene ends were 2 bases for V and 8 bases for J; bases not matched to a gene: 9. CDR3 length equals 14 residues.

As concerns this clonotype: A much larger clonotype is one base distant, so this may be a read error. The chain employs TRBV5-6 and TRBJ1-1; 7 nucleotides match TRBD1. Germline values: CDR1 SGHDT, CDR2 YYEEEE. After removal of 0 bases from V and 7 bases from J, the junction contained 12 bases not matched to a gene. The CDR3 sequence is 16 residues long. CDR3: CASSLVYRGGDNEAFF. The CDR3 coding sequence is TGTGCCAGCAGCTTGGTATACAGGGGAGGGGACAATGAAGCTTTCTTT.

This clonotype has a handful of counts. This CDR3 fails to terminate in the conserved phenylalanine or tryptophan, so it likely reflects a read error. The limits of the CDR3 on the DNA are not certain, so only TCRdb's listed CDR3 is given. The genes are TRBV6-6 and TRBJ2-3; TRBD1 is taken as the D call from the table, unchecked against the DNA. Termini included, the CDR3 measures 16 amino acids. The germline gives CDR1 MNHNY, CDR2 SVGAGI (reference sequence). This CDR3 is CASTPKNRGSTDTQYL.

This clonotype has a single count. This may be a read error, as it is one base from a much larger clone. This rearrangement joins TRBV19 to TRBJ2-2; D is undetermined. Germline-derived CDR1 and CDR2 are LNHDA and SQIVND (reference sequence). The CDR3 runs to 13 residues. Trimming cost V 4 bases and J 0 bases, with 3 bases left between them. The CDR3 nucleotides read TGTGCCAGTAGTACAGCGAACACCGGGGAGCTGTTTTTT. As protein: CASSTANTGELFF.

This clonotype has at least ten counts. This chain joins TRBV28 and TRBJ2-7; D remains ambiguous. CDR3 size: 14 residues. Deletions cut 6 bases from V and 2 bases from J, with 14 bases between. Looked up from germline, CDR1 is MDHEN and CDR2 is SYDVKM. CDR3 sequence reads: CASRTPGNTYEQYF. The DNA of the CDR3 is TGTGCCAGCAGGACCCCCGGAAATACCTACGAGCAGTACTTC.

This clonotype was seen a single time. The rearrangement uses TRBV18 and TRBJ2-6; unclear D gene. V shed 6 bases and J shed 3 bases, with 9 bases lying between them. CDR1 is KGHSH and CDR2 is LQKENI in the germline V gene. This CDR3 contains 14 residues. CDR3 nucleotides: TGTGCCAGCTCCTTGAACTATGGGGCCAACGTCCTGACTTTC. Translation gives CASSLNYGANVLTF.

V is TRBV7-9 and J is TRBJ2-6; D remains unclear. Germline loops: CDR1 SEHNR, CDR2 FQNEAQ (reference sequence). This CDR3 is 15 amino acids long. V was trimmed by 2 bases and J by 0 bases, leaving 5 bases between them. CDR3 DNA: TGTGCCAGCAGCTTACTCCCCTCTGGGGCCAACGTCCTGACTTTC. It is translated as CASSLLPSGANVLTF.

Concerning this clonotype itself: The CDR3 does not end in the conserved phenylalanine or tryptophan, so this is likely a read error. The chain recombines TRBV11-3 with TRBJ2-1, with 10 bases fitting TRBD2. Germline trimming cut 9 bases from V and 9 bases from J; bases unmatched to any gene: 17. From germline, CDR1 is SGHNT and CDR2 YENEEA. This CDR3 comprises 16 residues. The CDR3 spells CASSLNQLAGLGEQFL. The CDR3 DNA reads TGTGCCAGTAGCCTCAACCAACTAGCGGGGTTAGGTGAGCAGTTCTTA.

The V gene is TRBV10-2, the J gene TRBJ1-5; D unresolved. V lost 3 bases to trimming and J lost 10 bases, with 22 bases between them. The CDR3 is 16 amino acids. CDR1 and CDR2 (germline): WSHSY, SAAADI. CDR3 region: CASSDEGGKPSHPQHF. In DNA form, the CDR3 reads TGCGCCAGCAGTGATGAGGGAGGGAAGCCAAGTCACCCCCAGCATTTT.

Concerning this clonotype itself: The junction and the germline gene differ at one end; a read error may be behind it. The chain is built from TRBV11-1 and TRBJ2-2; TRBD2 is a possible D gene (5 bases). From germline, CDR1 is SGHAT and CDR2 FQDESV (reference sequence). The CDR3 covers 13 residues. CDR3 sequence: CATSLIGTGELLF. The CDR3 nucleotides read TGTGCCACCAGCTTAATCGGCACCGGGGAGCTGTTGTTT.

Points on this clonotype: The junction does not match germline at one end; this may be a read error. The V call is TRBV29-1, the J call TRBJ2-3, with 7 nucleotides matching TRBD1. Germline assignment: CDR1 SQVTM and CDR2 ANQGSEA. The length of the CDR3 is 12 residues. The CDR3 DNA follows: TGCAGAGTTGGGGACAGAACTGATTCGCAGTATTTT. It encodes CRVGDRTDSQYF.

A remark on this clonotype: Since the CDR3 does not end with the conserved phenylalanine or tryptophan, this likely comes from a read error. CDR3: CANTSRQGGNQPQHS. The CDR3 nucleotides read TGTGCCAACACCTCCAGGCAGGGCGGAAATCAGCCCCAGCATTCT. The chain uses TRBV6-5 and TRBJ1-5; D is possibly TRBD1 (5 bases). V shed 10 bases and J shed 4 bases, with 20 bases lying between them. There are 15 residues in the CDR3. Per the germline V gene, CDR1 is MNHEY and CDR2 is SVGAGI.

With regard to this clonotype: Because it lacks the conserved phenylalanine or tryptophan at the end, this CDR3 is likely a read error. The rearrangement uses TRBV5-4 and TRBJ2-3, with 8 nucleotides matching TRBD2. V gave up 9 bases and J gave up 5 bases; unmatched junction bases: 17. The CDR3 runs to 16 residues. CDR1 and CDR2 (germline): SGHNT, YYREEE (reference sequence). This CDR3 reads CANSPIEREPRDTQYS. As DNA, the CDR3 is TGTGCCAACAGTCCTATCGAGCGGGAGCCGAGAGATACGCAGTATTCT.